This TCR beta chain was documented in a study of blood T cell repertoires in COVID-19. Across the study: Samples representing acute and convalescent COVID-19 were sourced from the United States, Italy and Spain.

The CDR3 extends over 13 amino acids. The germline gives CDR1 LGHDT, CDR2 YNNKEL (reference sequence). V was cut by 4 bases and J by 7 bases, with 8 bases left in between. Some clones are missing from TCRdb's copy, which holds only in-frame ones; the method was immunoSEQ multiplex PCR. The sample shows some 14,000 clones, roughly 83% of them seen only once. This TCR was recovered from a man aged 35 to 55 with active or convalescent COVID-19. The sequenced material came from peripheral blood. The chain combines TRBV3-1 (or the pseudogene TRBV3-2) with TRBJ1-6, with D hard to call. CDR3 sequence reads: CASSRGGNSPLHF. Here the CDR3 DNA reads TGTGCCAGCAGCCGCGGCGGAAATTCACCCCTCCACTTT.